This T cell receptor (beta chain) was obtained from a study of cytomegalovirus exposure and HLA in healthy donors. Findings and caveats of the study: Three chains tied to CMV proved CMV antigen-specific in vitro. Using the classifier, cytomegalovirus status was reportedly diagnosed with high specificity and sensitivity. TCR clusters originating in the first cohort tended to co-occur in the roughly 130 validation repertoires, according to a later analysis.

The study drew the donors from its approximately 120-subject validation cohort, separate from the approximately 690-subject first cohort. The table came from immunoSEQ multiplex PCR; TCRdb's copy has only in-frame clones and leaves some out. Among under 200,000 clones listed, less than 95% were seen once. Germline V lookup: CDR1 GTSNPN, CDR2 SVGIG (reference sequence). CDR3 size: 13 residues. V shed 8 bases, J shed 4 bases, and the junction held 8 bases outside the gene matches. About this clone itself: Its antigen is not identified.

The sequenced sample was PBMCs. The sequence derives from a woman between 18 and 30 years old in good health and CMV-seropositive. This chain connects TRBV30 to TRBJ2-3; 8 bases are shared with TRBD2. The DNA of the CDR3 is TGTGCCGTTCCGGGGGGGTTGGCAGATACGCAGTATTTT. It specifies CAVPGGLADTQYF. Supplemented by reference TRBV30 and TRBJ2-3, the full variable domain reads SQTIHQWPATLVQPVGSPLSLECTVEGTSNPNLYWYRQAAGRGLQLLFYSVGIGQISSEVPQNLSASRPQDRQFILSSKKLLLSDSGFYLCAVPGGLADTQYFGPGTRLTVL.